This T cell receptor (beta chain) is from a study of T cell responses to AZD1222 COVID-19 vaccine. Clones were sequenced by immunoSEQ multiplex PCR, and TCRdb holds only the in-frame ones, with some missing. The profile shows around 130,000 clones, approximately 93% of them singletons. Study observations and caveats: Spike-specific TCR breadth rose after two AZD1222 doses, and depth rose as well.

Germline V CDR1 and CDR2: SGHTA, FQGNSA. The CDR3 is 15 residues long. V was pared by 6 bases and J by 4 bases, with 7 bases of the junction left unmatched. Points on this clone: Its antigen is not identified.

The chain has TRBV7-2 and TRBJ1-1, with TRBD1 matching 11 bases. This receptor was obtained from an adult in good health. This sample comprised peripheral blood, obtained on day 0 of AZD1222 vaccination. The CDR3 region is CASSLRDRGSTEAFF. The CDR3 DNA reads as TGTGCCAGCAGTCTTCGGGACAGGGGGAGCACTGAAGCTTTCTTT.